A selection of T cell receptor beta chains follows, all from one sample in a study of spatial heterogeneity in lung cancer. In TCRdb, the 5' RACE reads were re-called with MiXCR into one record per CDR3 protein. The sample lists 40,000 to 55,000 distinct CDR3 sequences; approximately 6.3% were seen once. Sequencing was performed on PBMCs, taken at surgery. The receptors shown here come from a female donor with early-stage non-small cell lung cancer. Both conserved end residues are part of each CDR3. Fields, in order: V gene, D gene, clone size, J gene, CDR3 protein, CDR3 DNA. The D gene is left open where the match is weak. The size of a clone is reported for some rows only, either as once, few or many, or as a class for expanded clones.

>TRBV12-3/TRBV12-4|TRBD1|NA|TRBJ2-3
CASGPGTGGTETQYF
TGTGCCAGCGGTCCCGGGACAGGGGGAACAGAAACGCAGTATTTT
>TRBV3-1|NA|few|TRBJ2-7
CASSVTGQQYF
TGTGCCAGCAGCGTGACAGGCCAGCAGTACTTC
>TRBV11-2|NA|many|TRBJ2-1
CASSLEFLVKRNEQFF
TGTGCCAGCAGCTTAGAGTTCCTAGTAAAACGCAATGAGCAGTTCTTC
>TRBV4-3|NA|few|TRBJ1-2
CASSQDFQGSYGYTF
TGCGCCAGCAGCCAAGATTTTCAGGGAAGCTATGGCTACACCTTC
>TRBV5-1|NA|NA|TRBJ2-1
CASSSAGSQYNEQFF
TGCGCCAGCAGTTCGGCAGGTTCCCAATACAATGAGCAGTTCTTC
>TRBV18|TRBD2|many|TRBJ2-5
CASSPREGSSETQYF
TGTGCCAGCTCACCCCGGGAGGGTTCCTCAGAGACCCAGTACTTC
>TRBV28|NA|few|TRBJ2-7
CASSPAAVSYEQYF
TGTGCCAGCAGCCCGGCGGCGGTATCCTACGAGCAGTACTTC
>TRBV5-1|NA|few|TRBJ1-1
CASSLWVGANTEAFF
TGCGCCAGCAGCCTCTGGGTGGGGGCGAACACTGAAGCTTTCTTT
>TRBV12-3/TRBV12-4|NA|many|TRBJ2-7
CASRPGHYEQYF
TGTGCCAGCAGACCAGGACACTACGAGCAGTACTTC
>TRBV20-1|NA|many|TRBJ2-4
CSASLEAKNIQYF
TGCAGTGCTAGTCTCGAAGCCAAAAACATTCAGTACTTC
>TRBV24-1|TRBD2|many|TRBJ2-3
CATSDSLAGSTDTQYF
TGTGCCACCAGTGATTCCCTAGCGGGGAGCACAGATACGCAGTATTTT
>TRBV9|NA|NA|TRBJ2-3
CASSGQATDTQYF
TGTGCCAGCAGTGGACAAGCCACAGATACGCAGTATTTT
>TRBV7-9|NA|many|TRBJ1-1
CASSLAEAGEAFF
TGTGCCAGCAGCTTAGCGGAAGCGGGTGAAGCTTTCTTT
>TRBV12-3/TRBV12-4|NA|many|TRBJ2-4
CASSFTGADGIQYF
TGTGCCAGCAGTTTTACGGGGGCCGATGGCATTCAGTACTTC
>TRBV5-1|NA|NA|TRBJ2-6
CASSLPDYASGANVLTF
TGCGCCAGCAGCTTGCCGGACTACGCCTCTGGGGCCAACGTCCTGACTTTC
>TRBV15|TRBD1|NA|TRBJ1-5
CATSRGTGAGQPQHF
TGTGCCACCAGCAGGGGAACAGGGGCTGGACAGCCCCAGCATTTT
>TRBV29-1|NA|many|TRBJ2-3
CSGAHSTDTQYF
TGCAGCGGGGCTCACAGCACAGATACGCAGTATTTT
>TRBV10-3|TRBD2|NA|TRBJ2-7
CAIRSSGGTYEQYF
TGTGCCATCAGGTCTAGCGGGGGAACCTACGAGCAGTACTTC
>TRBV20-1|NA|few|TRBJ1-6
CSARPRIKGPYNSPLHF
TGCAGTGCTAGGCCCAGGATCAAGGGGCCCTATAATTCACCCCTCCACTTT
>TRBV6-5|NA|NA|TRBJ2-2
CASSFTRENTGELFF
TGTGCCAGCAGTTTTACAAGGGAAAACACCGGGGAGCTGTTTTTT
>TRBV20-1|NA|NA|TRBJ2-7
CSAREGIVSYEQYF
TGCAGTGCTAGAGAAGGGATTGTATCCTACGAGCAGTACTTC
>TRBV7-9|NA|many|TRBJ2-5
CASSLAQGGQETQYF
TGTGCCAGCAGCTTAGCGCAAGGGGGCCAAGAGACCCAGTACTTC
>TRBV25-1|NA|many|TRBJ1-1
CASSESPPQKAFF
TGTGCCAGCAGTGAATCTCCCCCGCAAAAAGCTTTCTTT
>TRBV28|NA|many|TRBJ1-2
CASSQDGPDVRGYTF
TGTGCCAGCAGCCAGGACGGGCCAGATGTACGTGGCTACACCTTC
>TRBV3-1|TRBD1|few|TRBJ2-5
CASSQANRGLRETQYF
TGTGCCAGCAGCCAAGCGAACAGGGGGCTTCGGGAGACCCAGTACTTC
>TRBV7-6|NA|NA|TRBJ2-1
CASSFLILSSYNEQFF
TGTGCCAGCAGCTTTCTAATTTTAAGCTCCTACAATGAGCAGTTCTTC
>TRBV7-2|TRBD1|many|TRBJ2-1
CASSFQSGTAYNEQFF
TGTGCCAGCAGCTTTCAATCCGGGACAGCCTACAATGAGCAGTTCTTC
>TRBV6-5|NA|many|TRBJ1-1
CASSYSPNMNTEAFF
TGTGCCAGCAGTTACTCGCCGAACATGAACACTGAAGCTTTCTTT
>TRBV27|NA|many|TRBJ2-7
CASSSVPIYLYEQYF
TGTGCCAGCAGCTCGGTCCCAATTTACCTCTACGAGCAGTACTTC
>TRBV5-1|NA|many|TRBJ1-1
CASSLIGGQANTEAFF
TGCGCCAGCAGCTTGATTGGGGGTCAAGCTAACACTGAAGCTTTCTTT
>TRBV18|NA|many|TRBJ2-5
CASSGSLALETQYF
TGTGCCAGCTCAGGGAGTCTAGCGCTAGAGACCCAGTACTTC
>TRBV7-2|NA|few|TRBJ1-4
CASSSRGGISTNEKLFF
TGTGCCAGCAGCTCCCGGGGGGGGATATCAACTAATGAAAAACTGTTTTTT
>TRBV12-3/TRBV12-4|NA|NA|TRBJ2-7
CASSFQESSYEQYF
TGTGCCAGCAGTTTCCAGGAGAGCTCCTACGAGCAGTACTTC
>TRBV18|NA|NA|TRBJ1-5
CASSPNRSNQPQHF
TGTGCCAGCTCACCCAATCGGTCGAATCAGCCCCAGCATTTT
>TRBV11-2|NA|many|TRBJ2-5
CASSDAGARGTQYF
TGTGCCAGCAGCGACGCGGGGGCCCGAGGGACCCAGTACTTC
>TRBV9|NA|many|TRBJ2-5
CASSVSPMDTQYF
TGTGCCAGCAGCGTTAGCCCGATGGACACCCAGTACTTC
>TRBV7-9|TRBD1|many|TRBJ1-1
CASSSLDRGPRMNTEAFF
TGTGCCAGCAGCTCACTTGACAGGGGGCCGAGAATGAACACTGAAGCTTTCTTT
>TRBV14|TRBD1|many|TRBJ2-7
CASSQGGTGGYEQYF
TGTGCCAGCAGCCAAGGCGGGACAGGGGGCTACGAGCAGTACTTC
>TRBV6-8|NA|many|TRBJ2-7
CATYEQYF
TGTGCCACCTACGAGCAGTACTTC
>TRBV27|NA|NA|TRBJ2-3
CASSGSRADTQYF
TGTGCCAGCAGTGGGTCACGCGCAGATACGCAGTATTTT
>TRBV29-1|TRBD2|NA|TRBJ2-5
CSVDLERGSQETQYF
TGCAGCGTTGACCTAGAGCGGGGGAGCCAAGAGACCCAGTACTTC
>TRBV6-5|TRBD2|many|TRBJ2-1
CASRTGTSGGVWFF
TGTGCCAGCAGGACCGGGACTAGCGGGGGTGTGTGGTTCTTC
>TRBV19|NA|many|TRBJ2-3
CASSTRTATDTQYF
TGTGCCAGTAGTACCCGGACAGCCACAGATACGCAGTATTTT
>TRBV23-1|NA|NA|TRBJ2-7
CASILGRNSYEQYF
TGCGCCAGCATCCTCGGACGGAACTCCTACGAGCAGTACTTC
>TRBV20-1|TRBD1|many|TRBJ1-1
CSASRQGFNTEAFF
TGCAGTGCTTCAAGACAGGGTTTCAACACTGAAGCTTTCTTT
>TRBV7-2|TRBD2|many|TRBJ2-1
CASSYQGTSGYNEQFF
TGTGCCAGCAGCTACCAGGGGACTAGCGGTTACAATGAGCAGTTCTTC
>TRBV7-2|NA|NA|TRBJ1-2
CASPRNIYGYTF
TGTGCCAGCCCCAGAAATATCTATGGCTACACCTTC
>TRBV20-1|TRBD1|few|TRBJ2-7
CSARDPGQGPSEQYF
TGCAGTGCTAGAGATCCAGGACAGGGACCTTCCGAGCAGTACTTC